The clone carrying this T cell receptor (beta chain) was seen repeatedly, ten times or more. Its cognate antigen is unknown. This CDR3 is 14 amino acids long. Germline V gives CDR1 MDHEN, CDR2 SYDVKM. Trimming removed 3 bases at V and 7 bases at J, with 10 bases between. The data stem from a study of T cell repertoires in cytomegalovirus infection. Overall study findings and caveats: CMV-specific HLA-C-restricted TCR beta clonotypes dominated the ex vivo response.

Using its own MiXCR run on the reads, TCRdb lists one record per CDR3 protein. The top ten hold approximately 26% of the sample, which has approximately 49,000 distinct CDR3 sequences, 20% to 25% seen once. The source is a human donor in good health (CMV status not recorded). Some clones in this sample may be carry-over from other donors' samples. The sequencing used CD8+ T cells from cultured PBMCs, collected from culture after CMV antigen stimulation. The V call is TRBV28, the J call TRBJ1-6, with D unresolved. CDR3 nucleotides: TGTGCCAGCAGTTTCGCTGGCACAAATTCACCCCTCCACTTT. This translates into CASSFAGTNSPLHF.